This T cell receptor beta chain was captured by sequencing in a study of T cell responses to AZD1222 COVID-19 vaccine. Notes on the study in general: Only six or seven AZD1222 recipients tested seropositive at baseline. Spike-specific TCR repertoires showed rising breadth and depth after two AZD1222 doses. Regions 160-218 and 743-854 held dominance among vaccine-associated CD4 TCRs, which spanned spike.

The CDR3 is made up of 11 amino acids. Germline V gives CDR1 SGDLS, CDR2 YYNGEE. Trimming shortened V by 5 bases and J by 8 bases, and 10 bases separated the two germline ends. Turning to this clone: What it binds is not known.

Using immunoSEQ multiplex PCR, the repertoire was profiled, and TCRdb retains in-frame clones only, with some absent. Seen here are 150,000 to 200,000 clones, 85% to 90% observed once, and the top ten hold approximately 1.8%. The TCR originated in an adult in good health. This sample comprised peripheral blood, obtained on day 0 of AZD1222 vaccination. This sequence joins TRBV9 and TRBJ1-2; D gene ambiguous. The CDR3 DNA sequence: TGTGCCAGCAGTTCTATGCAGGGCTACACCTTC. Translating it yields CASSSMQGYTF.